This section outlines one TCR beta chain sequence together with its context. Its antigen is unidentified. The sample originates from a study of CD8+ T cells in alopecia areata. The V and J ends lost 7 bases and 0 bases respectively, with 15 bases between them. This CDR3 comprises 15 residues. Per the germline V gene, CDR1 is SGHRS and CDR2 is YFSETQ. Investigators isolated RNA and reverse transcribed it into cDNA to act as the sequencing template. Produced via immunoSEQ multiplex PCR; TCRdb's table is partial and in-frame only. The repertoire holds 150,000 or so clones, with 85% to 90% as singletons. Study observations and caveats: In lesional scalp, particularly from alopecia totalis/universalis, clonality was higher than in normal scalp.

The source is a human donor with alopecia areata. This rearrangement joins TRBV5-1 to TRBJ2-3; tentative D call: TRBD1 (6 bases). This specimen consisted of CD8+ T cells sorted from blood, obtained at week 0. The CDR3 loop reads CASAAGVSSTDTQYF. In nucleotides, the CDR3 is TGCGCCAGCGCGGCAGGGGTTTCTAGCACAGATACGCAGTATTTT.